Sequencing of this T cell receptor (beta chain) was carried out in a study of long-term antiretroviral therapy in people with HIV (dated by TCRdb to 2022 to 2024). Study-level background: The earliest samples were collected roughly a decade before the 2015 WHO recommendation for immediate ART, at a time when ART was usually postponed until CD4 counts fell. A retrospective serial study tested whether changes in peripheral blood TRB repertoire composition and diversity were associated with ART initiation and durable HIV suppression. A total of 150 to 200 cryopreserved PBMC samples came from 25 to 35 adults with confirmed HIV infection and were collected serially over a mean of roughly six years (range 1-12). Of the approximately 28 participants with HIV, fewer than twelve were female. No cross-contamination during QIAcube processing turned up in test extractions that ran a monoclonal T-cell line alongside 25 to 35 polyclonal samples.

Sequencing of the TRB variable region was done with the immunoSEQ hsTCRB v3.0 assay at survey level resolution. A depth of about 40,000-55,000 T-cell genomes per sample was targeted for TRB sequencing. An Illumina MiSeq with a v3 150-cycle kit was used to sequence the pooled TRB libraries. On the study's bioinformatics: Repertoire analysis ran in R within a reproducible Nextflow workflow covering QC, data transformation and analysis. Custom analyses were implemented in LymphoSeq2, an R package for AIRR-Seq data exploration. A handful of samples yielding fewer than 5000 total TRB sequences were excluded, leaving roughly 200 analyzed HIV repertoires. Among the 188 retained HIV repertoires, some 60 were collected before ART initiation and approximately 130 were collected after ART initiation. Repertoires were downsampled to 5000 TRB nucleotide sequences, with summary statistics averaged over 100 downsampling iterations. Only TRB sequences with CDR3 regions of at least seven amino acids were retained for analysis. A Shannon entropy-derived clonality score and the Gini coefficient were used to measure diversity. In the repertoire networks, any two of the top 5000 CDR3 amino acid sequences were connected whenever the two sequences differed by an edit distance of one. For TRB CDR3 amino acid sequences, antigen specificity groups and MHC restriction were predicted with GLIPH2. CDR3 amino acid sequences were matched against VDJdb and McPAS-TCR to flag known CMV, EBV, HIV or tissue antigen associations. Pre-ART, post-ART and control groups were compared with Wilcoxon signed-rank tests and Holm-Bonferroni correction. TCRdb retrieved this table from immuneACCESS and kept in-frame rearrangements only. Not all clones are present; in checked studies, unresolved V genes account for under half, and no reason is known for the remainder. V and J calls and clone size are given by that table; D and trimming were obtained from the DNA. Recorded for this sample are over 15,000 clones; roughly 90% of them occurred a single time. Approximately 13% of the sample belongs to the ten largest clones.

Inclusion was restricted to participants for whom at least one PBMC sample before ART initiation and at least two post-ART samples were available. Treatment was received in the United States of America by all participants with HIV. Before DNA extraction, cryopreserved samples containing about 1-11 million PBMC were thawed and washed. At the time of the earliest PBMC sample for each participant with HIV, ages ranged from roughly 23 to 55 years. Each participant contributed PBMC samples from 1-4 timepoints before ART initiation and 2-8 timepoints after ART initiation, with a median of 7 samples. Serial HIV viral load, CD4+ T-cell count, ART history and demographic data were obtained for every participant. Using a Qiagen kit on a QIAcube, genomic DNA was extracted from unsorted PBMC, with samples processed in batches of 12. Trimming removed 5 bases from V and 3 bases from J; the gene matches leave 7 bases unexplained. Including cysteine and phenylalanine, the CDR3 has 16 amino acids. This entry keeps only the CDR3 DNA: 48 bases, framed from base 1. The germline V gene specifies ENHRY as CDR1 and SYGVKD as CDR2.

Overall study outcomes, separate from this receptor: Expanded TRB clones identified before ART initiation dominated the repertoire at all time points, although this dominance fluctuated and declined in many PLHIV after ART. Because PBMC availability was limited, only the TCR beta chain was sequenced, with no alpha chain pairing. Unsorted PBMC were profiled instead of sorted CD4+ and CD8+ T cells because pre-ART samples had limited cell numbers. Inferences about post-ART repertoire changes are limited because no data were available on ART adherence, viral resistance or therapy changes. HIV repertoires had narrower CDR3 length ranges than controls, and the network structure suggested an antigen-experienced repertoire that shifted only slightly toward naive after ART. ART initiation was associated with a significant increase in TRB diversity, but diversity stayed significantly below transplant donor controls even after long-term ART. The samples span the years 2004 to 2017, and the ART regimens used may be less effective than current regimens.

As for this clone: This clone's antigen is unknown. Base qualities are not provided; no much larger clone lies one nucleotide away.

The sequence links TRBV10-3 to TRBJ2-3; 11 central nucleotides agree with TRBD1. The source was unsorted PBMCs, collected 0.6 years after starting antiretroviral therapy. The TCR originated in a woman in her 40s with HIV. CDR3 sequence: CAISSGTGGGTDTQYF. The nucleotide sequence reads as follows: TGTGCCATCAGTTCCGGGACAGGGGGTGGGACAGATACGCAGTATTTT.